Listed here are 10 T cell receptor beta chains from one sample, sequenced in a study of blood T cells in healthy people across ages. Using a J-beta primer mix together with a sample-barcoded 5' primer, a second PCR was run for 7 to 11 cycles. One entry per CDR3 protein results from TCRdb running MiXCR on the 5' RACE reads. This table holds around 1,700,000 distinct CDR3 sequences, roughly 27% found once. Source material: blood. Receptors originate from a woman under 40 in good health.

This clonotype was found a few times. This sequence joins TRBV19 and TRBJ2-3, with 7 nucleotides matching TRBD2. The ends lost 6 bases at V and 0 bases at J; junction bases unmatched: 6. CDR1 LNHDA and CDR2 SQIVND come from the germline V gene (reference sequence). The CDR3 extends over 15 amino acids. This chain's CDR3 is CASRRLARSTDTQYF. CDR3 coding DNA: TGTGCCAGTAGAAGACTAGCCCGCAGCACAGATACGCAGTATTTT.

The chain carries TRBV27 and TRBJ1-1; the match to TRBD1 covers 9 bases. Germline V gives CDR1 MNHEY, CDR2 SMNVEV (reference sequence). This CDR3 is 13 amino acids long. The V and J ends lost 2 bases and 11 bases, in that order; junction bases with no gene match: 6. The CDR3 DNA reads as TGTGCCAGCAGTTTAGGACAGGGGAGATCGGCTTTCTTT. Its protein product is CASSLGQGRSAFF.

V is TRBV29-1 and J is TRBJ2-5; 7 bases agree with TRBD1. Germline V gives CDR1 SQVTM, CDR2 ANQGSEA. This CDR3 is 13 amino acids long. The V and J ends lost 2 bases and 5 bases, in that order; junction bases with no gene match: 5. The CDR3, as DNA: TGCAGCGTTGAACGGGACAGCTCCGAGACCCAGTACTTC. Translating it yields CSVERDSSETQYF.

On this clonotype itself: The junction and the germline gene differ at one end; a read error may be behind it. V is TRBV7-9 and J is TRBJ2-1; 9 nucleotides agree with TRBD2. Germline V lookup: CDR1 SEHNR, CDR2 FQNEAQ (reference sequence). The CDR3 contains 15 residues. The CDR3, as DNA: TGTGCCTGCAGCTTAGATGGCGGGAGGGGCAATGAGCAGTTCTTC. Translation gives CACSLDGGRGNEQFF.

A note on this clonotype: Being one base from a much bigger clone, this may be a read error. The chain employs TRBV5-1 and TRBJ2-1; no firm D call. Germline V CDR1 and CDR2: SGHRS, YFSETQ. The CDR3 contains 13 residues. V was cut by 6 bases and J by 3 bases, with 10 bases left in between. CDR3 region: CASMEQLYNEQFF. The CDR3 DNA sequence: TGCGCCAGCATGGAACAGCTCTACAATGAGCAGTTCTTC.

This clonotype was seen many times. The J gene is TRBJ2-5, the V gene TRBV4-1; no clear D. The V end was cut by 0 bases, the J end by 1 base, with 6 bases between. The germline V gene encodes CDR1 MGHRA and CDR2 YSYEKL. CDR3 length equals 14 residues. This chain's CDR3 is CASSQDFSQETQYF. CDR3 bases: TGCGCCAGCAGCCAAGATTTCAGCCAAGAGACCCAGTACTTC.

The genes are TRBV7-9 and TRBJ1-4, with D perhaps TRBD1 (5 bases). V lost 3 bases and J lost 5, with 10 bases in between. The CDR3 has 14 amino acids. Germline values: CDR1 SEHNR, CDR2 FQNEAQ (reference sequence). In DNA form, the CDR3 reads TGTGCCAGCAGCTTTCGGACATCAAATGAAAAACTGTTTTTT. It specifies CASSFRTSNEKLFF.

This clonotype has a count of ten or more. This chain uses TRBV5-1 with TRBJ2-7; TRBD1 might be the D (5 bases). Germline loops: CDR1 SGHRS, CDR2 YFSETQ. Trimming cost V 4 bases and J 3 bases, with 11 bases left between them. The CDR3 extends over 13 amino acids. The CDR3 DNA sequence: TGCGCCAGCAGCCACGGAGACAGCTACGAGCAGTACTTC. Translating gives CASSHGDSYEQYF.

The sample holds a few counts of this clonotype. V is TRBV7-9 and J is TRBJ2-4; TRBD2 agrees at 8 bases. The germline CDR1 and CDR2 sequences are SEHNR and FQNEAQ (reference sequence). The CDR3 has 15 residues. Losses at the gene ends were 2 bases for V and 13 bases for J; bases not matched to a gene: 13. The CDR3 sequence: CASSLSTSGYNEQYF. The CDR3 DNA follows: TGTGCCAGCAGCTTATCTACTAGCGGATACAATGAGCAGTACTTC.

This clonotype was observed a handful of times. This sequence joins TRBV7-9 and TRBJ2-7, with D perhaps TRBD2 (6 bases). Germline CDR1 is SEHNR and CDR2 is FQNEAQ (reference sequence). The CDR3 totals 15 residues. The germline V and J ends were trimmed by 5 bases and 3 bases, with 17 bases remaining between them. CDR3 region: CASSKNTGSFYEQYF. In nucleotides, the CDR3 is TGTGCCAGCAGCAAAAATACCGGGAGTTTCTACGAGCAGTACTTC.